This T cell receptor (beta chain) appears in the sequencing data of a study of T cells after yellow fever vaccination. Study-level findings and limits: Post-booster reappearance was seen for most primary-vaccination clones (around 97% CD4, 80% to 90% CD8). Overall, a small share of clonotypes was seen in both CD4 and CD8 compartments.

This clonotype has only a few counts. Its antigen is still unknown. TCRdb analysed the 5' RACE reads with MiXCR anew, one entry per CDR3 protein. The sample records roughly 400,000 distinct CDR3 sequences, roughly 20% being singletons. The CDR3 spans 16 residues. CDR1 is MNHNY, CDR2 SVGAGI, per germline (reference sequence). The V and J ends lost 5 bases and 0 bases respectively, with 11 bases between them. The sequenced sample was PBMCs, obtained before the yellow fever booster vaccination. This clonotype was sampled from a man between 18 and 29 years old who received the YFV17D yellow fever vaccine. This chain links TRBV6-6 with TRBJ2-6; D is possibly TRBD2 (5 bases). CDR3 nucleotide sequence: TGTGCCAGCAGTCGACCAGGAGGCTCTGGGGCCAACGTCCTGACTTTC. Translating it yields CASSRPGGSGANVLTF.